These T cell receptor beta chains were read from a single sample in a study of blood T cell repertoires in COVID-19. Clones were read by immunoSEQ multiplex PCR, and TCRdb kept only the in-frame ones, dropping some. The sample consists of fewer than 150,000 clones, nearly 85% of them appearing once. Specimen: PBMCs or T cells enriched from blood (not recorded which). These receptors all come from a man aged 45-60 years in a cohort exposed to, infected with or recovered from COVID-19 (not recorded which). CDR3s include the opening cysteine and the closing phenylalanine or tryptophan. The D gene is left open where the match is weak. Only some rows state a clone size, as once, few, many or a class for expanded clones.

abundance: -
j_gene: TRBJ1-6
v_gene: TRBV18
d_gene: TRBD1
CDR3aa: CASSYMDRGNSPLHF
CDR3nt: TGTGCCAGCTCATACATGGACAGGGGTAATTCACCCCTCCACTTT

abundance: -
j_gene: TRBJ2-5
v_gene: TRBV27
d_gene: -
CDR3aa: CASSLDLKGTQYF
CDR3nt: TGTGCCAGCAGTTTAGACTTAAAAGGGACCCAGTACTTC

abundance: few
j_gene: TRBJ2-7
v_gene: TRBV6-2/TRBV6-3
d_gene: -
CDR3aa: CASSSNLVWEAYEQYF
CDR3nt: TGTGCCAGCAGTTCTAATTTAGTGTGGGAGGCCTACGAGCAGTACTTC

abundance: -
j_gene: TRBJ2-1
v_gene: TRBV29-1
d_gene: -
CDR3aa: CSVIRSYEQFF
CDR3nt: TGCAGCGTTATTAGAAGCTATGAGCAGTTCTTC

abundance: once
j_gene: TRBJ2-2
v_gene: TRBV7-8
d_gene: TRBD2
CDR3aa: CASSLAASGTGELFF
CDR3nt: TGTGCCAGCAGCTTGGCGGCTAGCGGCACCGGGGAGCTGTTTTTT

abundance: -
j_gene: TRBJ2-1
v_gene: TRBV5-1
d_gene: -
CDR3aa: CASSLGGETEQFF
CDR3nt: TGCGCCAGCAGCTTAGGAGGGGAAACAGAGCAGTTCTTC

abundance: -
j_gene: TRBJ2-7
v_gene: TRBV3-1/TRBV3-2
d_gene: -
CDR3aa: CASSQDPWAWDEQYF
CDR3nt: TGTGCCAGCAGCCAAGACCCCTGGGCTTGGGACGAGCAGTACTTC

abundance: -
j_gene: TRBJ2-7
v_gene: TRBV19
d_gene: -
CDR3aa: CASSIDPTGRSREQYF
CDR3nt: TGTGCCAGTAGTATAGACCCGACAGGGAGGTCGAGGGAGCAGTACTTC

abundance: -
j_gene: TRBJ2-7
v_gene: TRBV24-1
d_gene: TRBD2
CDR3aa: CASSGSTHEQYF
CDR3nt: TGTGCCTCTAGCGGTTCCACCCACGAGCAGTACTTC

abundance: -
j_gene: TRBJ2-5
v_gene: TRBV9
d_gene: TRBD2
CDR3aa: CASSVLAVQETQYF
CDR3nt: TGTGCCAGCAGCGTACTAGCGGTGCAAGAGACCCAGTACTTC

abundance: -
j_gene: TRBJ1-5
v_gene: TRBV10-1
d_gene: -
CDR3aa: CASSADRNSNQPQHF
CDR3nt: TGCGCCAGCAGCGCCGACAGAAATAGCAATCAGCCCCAGCATTTT

abundance: -
j_gene: TRBJ1-6
v_gene: TRBV28
d_gene: TRBD1
CDR3aa: CASRGQGDHNSPLHF
CDR3nt: TGTGCCAGCAGGGGACAGGGCGACCATAATTCACCCCTCCACTTT

abundance: -
j_gene: TRBJ2-5
v_gene: TRBV7-8
d_gene: TRBD2
CDR3aa: CASSPRGSGSMVETQYF
CDR3nt: TGTGCCAGCAGCCCTCGTGGTAGCGGGAGCATGGTAGAGACCCAGTACTTC

abundance: -
j_gene: TRBJ2-7
v_gene: TRBV5-1
d_gene: TRBD2
CDR3aa: CASSTTSSGSSYEQYF
CDR3nt: TGCGCCAGCAGCACCACCTCTAGCGGGAGTTCCTACGAGCAGTACTTC